The 27 T cell receptor beta chains in this list originate from one sample, sequenced in a study of blood T cell repertoires in COVID-19. Method: immunoSEQ multiplex PCR; TCRdb's copy keeps in-frame clones and lacks some. The sample has 360,000 or so clones, around nine tenths seen once; the top ten hold 3% to 4.5%. The sequencing input was peripheral blood. These receptors all come from a woman in her sixties with COVID-19, enrolled during active disease.

This chain links TRBV4-1 with TRBJ1-5, with D perhaps TRBD1 (5 bases). V gave up 4 bases and J gave up 1 base, with 11 bases separating them. Germline-derived CDR1 and CDR2 are MGHRA and YSYEKL. The CDR3 runs to 15 residues. The CDR3 region has the DNA TGCGCCAGCAGCCCAGGGTTATGGAGCAATCAGCCCCAGCATTTT. Its translation is CASSPGLWSNQPQHF.

V gene TRBV13 combines with J gene TRBJ2-6; 9 bases agree with TRBD2. Unmatched junction bases numbered 14, after V lost 5 bases and J lost 0 bases. Germline CDR1 reads PRHDT; CDR2 reads FYEKMQ (reference sequence). This CDR3 has 20 amino acids. CDR3 amino acids: CASSQEVAGDRASGANVLTF. As DNA, the CDR3 is TGTGCCAGCAGCCAGGAGGTAGCGGGGGACCGGGCCTCTGGGGCCAACGTCCTGACTTTC. Drawing the rest from reference TRBV13 and TRBJ2-6, the complete variable domain is AAGVIQSPRHLIKEKRETATLKCYPIPRHDTVYWYQQGPGQDPQFLISFYEKMQSDKGSIPDRFSAQQFSDYHSELNMSSLELGDSALYFCASSQEVAGDRASGANVLTFGAGSRLTVL.

This chain connects TRBV19 to TRBJ1-1, with TRBD1 matching 7 bases. J gave up 4 bases and V 7 bases, and 9 bases lay outside the gene matches. From germline, CDR1 is LNHDA and CDR2 SQIVND (reference sequence). The CDR3 extends over 14 amino acids. CDR3 sequence: CASTIDREGTEAFF. The CDR3 DNA is TGTGCCAGTACCATAGACAGGGAGGGCACTGAAGCTTTCTTT.

The J gene is TRBJ1-1, the V gene TRBV11-2; TRBD1 agrees at 8 bases. V dropped 5 bases and J dropped 7; count of bases not matched to a gene: 6. Germline V gives CDR1 SGHAT, CDR2 FQNNGV. This CDR3 has 13 residues. The CDR3 loop reads CASSPRTGFEAFF. The CDR3 coding sequence is TGTGCCAGCAGCCCTAGGACAGGGTTTGAAGCTTTCTTT.

For this clone: The sample holds other DNA sequences that translate to the same CDR3. This rearrangement joins TRBV5-1 to TRBJ1-1, with 8 bases aligning to TRBD1. From germline, CDR1 is SGHRS and CDR2 YFSETQ. J gave up 2 bases and V 0 bases, and 3 bases lay outside the gene matches. This CDR3 contains 15 residues. CDR3 sequence (DNA): TGCGCCAGCAGCTTGGGAGGGACAGGAAACACTGAAGCTTTCTTT. Encoded protein: CASSLGGTGNTEAFF.

The chain joins TRBV7-9 to TRBJ1-5, with D tentatively TRBD1 (5 bases). Between the trimmed V and J ends, which lost 5 bases and 6 bases, there was a span of 11 bases. Germline CDR1 and CDR2: SEHNR and FQNEAQ (reference sequence). The CDR3 is 13 residues long. The CDR3 bases are TGTGCCAGCAGCGCTACAGGTCCTCAGCCCCAGCATTTT. Its translation: CASSATGPQPQHF.

The chain carries TRBV29-1 and TRBJ2-4; possibly TRBD1 for D (5 bases). CDR1 SQVTM and CDR2 ANQGSEA come from the germline V gene. The CDR3 is made up of 11 amino acids. The V end was cut by 7 bases, the J end by 8 bases, with 12 bases between. CDR3: CSGLRVDIQYF. Here the CDR3 DNA reads TGCAGCGGACTCAGGGTGGACATTCAGTACTTC.

V and J are TRBV6-6 and TRBJ1-6; a weak D match, TRBD1 (6 bases). Deletions cut 11 bases from V and 7 bases from J, with 18 bases between. This CDR3 contains 14 residues. Germline lookup yields CDR1 MNHNY and CDR2 SVGAGI (reference sequence). DNA for the CDR3: TGTGCCGGGCAGAGGGCAGGGGAGAATTCACCCCTCCACTTT. Translated, it gives CAGQRAGENSPLHF.

The chain carries TRBV2 and TRBJ1-2; the D gene is possibly TRBD1 (6 bases). Germline V gives CDR1 SNHLY, CDR2 FYNNEI. The length of the CDR3 is 13 residues. With 6 bases removed from V and 8 bases from J, the gap between germline ends came to 16 bases. The CDR3 DNA is TGTGCCAGCAGCTCCCAGGGGATCAGCGGCTACACCTTC. This encodes CASSSQGISGYTF.

This clone came up once. The V gene is TRBV20-1, the J gene TRBJ1-1, with 11 bases lining up with TRBD1. The CDR3 is 13 residues long. V dropped 3 bases and J dropped 5; count of bases not matched to a gene: 2. Germline V gene sequence: CDR1 DFQATT, CDR2 SNEGSKA (reference sequence). The CDR3 sequence: CSASRDRGTEAFF. In DNA form, the CDR3 reads TGCAGTGCTAGTCGGGACAGGGGGACTGAAGCTTTCTTT.

The V gene is TRBV7-9, the J gene TRBJ1-1; D is possibly TRBD1 (5 bases). Germline CDR1 is SEHNR and CDR2 is FQNEAQ (reference sequence). Trimming shortened V by 6 bases and J by 8 bases, and 13 bases separated the two germline ends. The CDR3 is made up of 12 amino acids. CDR3 DNA: TGTGCCAGCAGGCCCAGCCGGGGGGAAGCTTTCTTT. This gives the protein CASRPSRGEAFF.

This clone was counted once. The chain employs TRBV9 and TRBJ1-5; no firm D call. CDR1 SGDLS and CDR2 YYNGEE come from the germline V gene. CDR3 length: 15 residues. V was trimmed by 4 bases and J by 0 bases, leaving 11 bases between them. DNA for the CDR3: TGTGCCAGCAGCCCGGGGATGAATAGCAATCAGCCCCAGCATTTT. Translated: CASSPGMNSNQPQHF.

V and J are TRBV6-1 and TRBJ1-1, with 12 bases that match TRBD1. CDR3 size: 14 residues. CDR1 is MNHNS, CDR2 SASEGT, per germline. Losses at the gene ends were 1 base for V and 11 bases for J; bases not matched to a gene: 5. CDR3 amino acids: CASSEGGTGGFAFF. The DNA of the CDR3 is TGTGCCAGCAGTGAAGGAGGGACAGGGGGCTTTGCTTTCTTT.

The gene calls are TRBV27 and TRBJ1-4; 10 bases are shared with TRBD1. The CDR3 contains 16 residues. J was trimmed by 7 bases and V by 5 bases; bases with no gene match: 10. The germline V gene encodes CDR1 MNHEY and CDR2 SMNVEV (reference sequence). The CDR3, as DNA: TGTGCCAGCAGTGACAGGGGGCTAGTCTCCAGTGAAAAACTGTTTTTT. This codes for CASSDRGLVSSEKLFF.

Only a few counts were recorded for this clone. The chain employs TRBV9 and TRBJ2-7; 8 bases align to TRBD1. Germline CDR1 SGDLS, CDR2 YYNGEE. The CDR3 runs 15 residues. The trim removed 0 bases at V and 5 bases at J, leaving 7 bases unmatched. Here the CDR3 reads CASSVGGDRRHEQYF. Written as DNA, the CDR3 is TGTGCCAGCAGCGTAGGAGGGGACAGGAGACACGAGCAGTACTTC.

The rearrangement uses TRBV7-3 and TRBJ2-2, with 7 bases fitting TRBD1. Germline CDR1 reads SGHTA; CDR2 reads FQGTGA. V was clipped by 4 bases and J by 6 bases; unmatched bases: 2. CDR3 length equals 13 residues. This chain's CDR3 is CASSSQGAGELFF. CDR3 DNA: TGTGCCAGCAGCTCCCAGGGGGCCGGGGAGCTGTTTTTT.

V gene TRBV15 combines with J gene TRBJ2-5; TRBD1 is a possible D gene (5 bases). CDR1 is LNHNV, CDR2 YYDKDF, per germline (reference sequence). The CDR3 runs 13 residues. Trimming took 5 bases from V and 1 from J, leaving 8 bases between them. Here the CDR3 DNA reads TGTGCCACCAGCTCAGACAGCCAAGAGACCCAGTACTTC. This translates into CATSSDSQETQYF.

V and J are TRBV12-1 and TRBJ2-5; TRBD1 is the table's D call, not checked against the DNA. TRBV12-1 is labeled a pseudogene. This CDR3 spans 15 amino acids. CDR3 in DNA: TGTGCCAGCAGCACGACAGGGCAAATCCAAGAGACCCAGTACTTC. It specifies CASSTTGQIQETQYF.

The V gene is TRBV6-5, the J gene TRBJ2-7; weak D call: TRBD1 (5 bases). CDR3 length equals 14 residues. The germline V gene has CDR1 MNHEY and CDR2 SVGAGI. Trimming removed 0 bases at V and 5 bases at J, with 11 bases between. CDR3 coding DNA: TGTGCCAGCAGTTACTCGCAGGGAAAGAACGAGCAGTACTTC. Encoded protein: CASSYSQGKNEQYF.

V gene TRBV5-1 combines with J gene TRBJ1-1, with D uncertain. Germline V gene lookup returns CDR1 SGHRS and CDR2 YFSETQ. Trimming removed 7 bases from V and 3 bases from J, with 7 bases in between. CDR3 size: 11 residues. The CDR3 protein is CASAYDTEAFF. The DNA of the CDR3 is TGCGCCAGCGCGTATGACACTGAAGCTTTCTTT.

The chain has TRBV7-9 and TRBJ1-4; no definite D call. Deletions cut 3 bases from V and 1 base from J, with 9 bases between. CDR1 is SEHNR and CDR2 is FQNEAQ in the germline V gene (reference sequence). This CDR3 contains 15 residues. The CDR3 bases are TGTGCCAGCAGCTTGGGTCGCGGAACTAATGAAAAACTGTTTTTT. Encoded protein: CASSLGRGTNEKLFF.

V usage is TRBV20-1 and J usage is TRBJ1-1; the match to TRBD1 covers 11 bases. Germline V gene data show CDR1 as DFQATT and CDR2 as SNEGSKA (reference sequence). CDR3 length: 15 amino acids. Trimming removed 3 bases from V and 3 bases from J; junction bases left unmatched: 6. The CDR3 DNA is TGCAGTGCTAGTGACCCGGACAGGGGGCACACTGAAGCTTTCTTT. It encodes CSASDPDRGHTEAFF.

This clone was seen a single time. J is TRBJ1-5 and V is TRBV7-2; no definite D call. Trimming stripped 4 bases from V and 1 base from J, with 14 bases between. The V gene's germline CDR1 is SGHTA and CDR2 FQGNSA. The CDR3 has 16 residues. The CDR3 protein is CASSWAGRLSNQPQHF. The CDR3 region has the DNA TGTGCCAGCAGCTGGGCAGGAAGGTTGAGCAATCAGCCCCAGCATTTT.

This chain links TRBV5-1 with TRBJ2-1; 11 bases are shared with TRBD2. V lost 4 bases to trimming and J lost 0 bases; unmatched junction nucleotides: 3. The CDR3 loop spans 16 amino acids. Germline values: CDR1 SGHRS, CDR2 YFSETQ. The CDR3 here is CASSGTSGSSYNEQFF. CDR3 DNA sequence: TGCGCCAGCAGCGGGACTAGCGGCAGCTCCTACAATGAGCAGTTCTTC.

This clone was picked up one time. At one of its ends the junction is not consistent with the germline gene, which may arise from a read error. V and J are TRBV7-7 and TRBJ1-6; D might be TRBD1 (5 bases). The CDR3 length is 18 residues. Germline CDR1 SSHAT, CDR2 FNYEAQ (reference sequence). The CDR3 protein is CASSLGDAGSSYNSPLHF. CDR3 nucleotides: TGTGCTAGCAGCTTAGGGGACGCCGGGAGCTCCTATAATTCACCCCTCCACTTT.

This rearrangement joins TRBV19 to TRBJ2-2; 8 bases are shared with TRBD1. Trimming at V came to 6 bases and at J to 4 bases, leaving 4 bases not matched to a gene. CDR1 and CDR2 (germline): LNHDA, SQIVND (reference sequence). The CDR3 runs to 14 residues. In DNA form, the CDR3 reads TGTGCCAGTAGGAACAGGGGGAGCACCGGGGAGCTGTTTTTT. Translated, it gives CASRNRGSTGELFF.

In its sample, this clone was seen a few times. CDR3 amino acids: CASSGQGNYGYTF. The CDR3 coding sequence is TGTGCCAGCAGCGGACAGGGGAACTATGGCTACACCTTC. V usage is TRBV12-3 or TRBV12-4 and J usage is TRBJ1-2; TRBD1 agrees at 9 bases. This CDR3 contains 13 residues. Trimming at V came to 6 bases and at J to 2 bases, leaving 1 base not matched to a gene.